One sample yielded the 2 T cell receptor beta chains listed below, sequenced in a study of blood T cells in healthy people across ages. PCR was performed a second time for roughly 7 to 12 cycles using a sample-barcoded 5' primer and a J-beta primer mix. One entry per CDR3 protein results from TCRdb running MiXCR on the 5' RACE reads. The repertoire consists of about 1.4 million distinct CDR3 sequences, with approximately 59% occurring once and the leading ten covering 6.5% to 8.5%. The sequencing input was blood. The origin of the receptors is a man younger than 30 in good health.

To note about this clonotype: Relative to the germline gene, one junction end is altered; a read error may explain this. V usage is TRBV12-3 or TRBV12-4 and J usage is TRBJ2-4, with 8 bases fitting TRBD2. The CDR3 is 17 residues long. This CDR3 reads CASSLVRGGVAKTIQYF. CDR3 DNA sequence: TGTGCCAGCAGTTTAGTCCGGGGGGGCGTAGCCAAAACCATTCAGTACTTC.

This rearrangement joins TRBV4-2 to TRBJ2-3; D may be TRBD2 (6 bases). The CDR3 consists of 16 residues. V lost 0 bases and J lost 1, with 11 bases in between. Germline lookup yields CDR1 LGHNA and CDR2 YNFKEQ. CDR3 protein: CASSQEGAGRTDTQYF. The CDR3 nucleotides are TGTGCCAGCAGCCAAGAAGGGGCGGGACGCACAGATACGCAGTATTTT.